Below are 9 T cell receptor beta chains sequenced from a single sample in a study of shared clonotypes between healthy human individuals. The protocol was immunoSEQ multiplex PCR, while the TCRdb copy is restricted to in-frame clones and leaves out a portion. Here the sample spans about 1.1 million clones, approximately 80% being singletons. The source material was memory CD4+ T cells from PBMCs. Indicated subset: CD45RA-negative fraction. These TCRs come from a man younger than 35 in good health. Some clones in this sample may be carry-over from other donors' samples.

The chain carries TRBV7-9 and TRBJ2-7, with TRBD2 matching 10 bases. Germline values: CDR1 SEHNR, CDR2 FQNEAQ (reference sequence). This CDR3 has 15 residues. J gave up 2 bases and V 3 bases, and 4 bases lay outside the gene matches. For the CDR3, the DNA is TGTGCCAGCAGCTTTGGACTAGCGGAGGCCTACGAGCAGTACTTC. Its protein is CASSFGLAEAYEQYF.

V is TRBV27 and J is TRBJ1-4, with unresolved D. Germline CDR1 MNHEY, CDR2 SMNVEV (reference sequence). This CDR3 is built from 15 residues. The V gene lost 0 bases and the J gene lost 4 bases, with 9 bases spanning the gap. CDR3 DNA: TGTGCCAGCAGTTTATCGGGGAGCTATAATGAAAAACTGTTTTTT. It specifies CASSLSGSYNEKLFF.

This clone was observed a single time. The V call is TRBV10-2, the J call TRBJ2-1, with 11 nucleotides matching TRBD2. The V gene end was trimmed by 7 bases and the J gene end by 3 bases; junction bases not matched to a gene: 2. CDR1 is WSHSY, CDR2 SAAADI, per germline. This CDR3 has 14 amino acids. CDR3: CASKLAGDYNEQFF. DNA of the CDR3: TGCGCCAGCAAACTAGCGGGGGACTACAATGAGCAGTTCTTC.

The chain couples TRBV11-2 to TRBJ2-7; D unclear. The CDR3 runs 14 residues. V lost 3 bases to trimming and J lost 0 bases, with 9 bases between them. Germline V gives CDR1 SGHAT, CDR2 FQNNGV. The CDR3 DNA is TGTGCCAGCAGCTTCCGGTCGGGCTCCTACGAGCAGTACTTC. Translating it yields CASSFRSGSYEQYF.

The V and J genes are TRBV5-1 and TRBJ1-2, with D possibly matching TRBD1 (5 bases). Germline V gene data show CDR1 as SGHRS and CDR2 as YFSETQ. This CDR3 is built from 15 residues. The V end was cut by 4 bases, the J end by 2 bases, with 15 bases between. CDR3 in DNA: TGCGCCAGCAGCGTTGACGGACATACCAACTATGGCTACACCTTC. Translation: CASSVDGHTNYGYTF.

A note on this clone: This CDR3 is also generated by other DNA sequences in the sample. The CDR3 DNA follows: TGTGCCAGCAGCCCCGGACAGGGGCCTTACGAGCAGTACTTC. The encoded protein is CASSPGQGPYEQYF. The chain is built from TRBV28 and TRBJ2-7; the match to TRBD1 covers 9 bases. After removal of 6 bases from V and 4 bases from J, the junction contained 7 bases not matched to a gene. Germline V CDR1 and CDR2: MDHEN, SYDVKM. This CDR3 comprises 14 residues.

The J gene is TRBJ1-2, the V gene TRBV6-5; D ambiguous. CDR1 and CDR2 (germline): MNHEY, SVGAGI. V lost 2 bases to trimming and J lost 1 base, with 8 bases between them. This CDR3 has 14 residues. CDR3 DNA sequence: TGTGCCAGCAGTTACCCCGGGGTTAACTATGGCTACACCTTC. Amino acid sequence: CASSYPGVNYGYTF.

This clone was detected only once. The gene calls are TRBV5-1 and TRBJ2-1; the match to TRBD2 covers 12 bases. The CDR3 has 16 residues. The V and J ends lost 4 bases and 3 bases, in that order; junction bases with no gene match: 5. Germline V gives CDR1 SGHRS, CDR2 YFSETQ. The CDR3, as DNA: TGCGCCAGCAGCCTTATGACTAGCGGGGGCTACAATGAGCAGTTCTTC. Protein product: CASSLMTSGGYNEQFF.

This chain's CDR3 is CASSLPGPGNTIYF. The CDR3 DNA follows: TGCGCCAGCAGCCTTCCGGGCCCTGGAAACACCATATATTTT. The chain couples TRBV5-1 to TRBJ1-3; D is unclear. Deletions cut 4 bases from V and 2 bases from J, with 10 bases between. The CDR3 consists of 14 residues. The V gene's germline CDR1 is SGHRS and CDR2 YFSETQ.